These 22 T cell receptor beta chains came from one sample sequenced in a study of OX40 agonist ivuxolimab in advanced cancers. Sequencing used immunoSEQ multiplex PCR; TCRdb keeps in-frame clones, though not all of them. The sample has approximately 29,000 clones, less than 90% seen once. Sequences were derived from CD4+ or CD8+ T cells sorted from blood, sampled in a trial of the OX40 agonist ivuxolimab. The receptors were gathered from an adult with an advanced solid tumor such as melanoma, head and neck, liver or kidney cancer.

The CDR3 loop is CSVASGAGDTQYF. CDR3 coding DNA: TGCAGCGTTGCCTCAGGGGCCGGGGATACGCAGTATTTT. The chain combines TRBV29-1 with TRBJ2-3, with D possibly TRBD1 on 6 matching bases. Germline CDR1 reads SQVTM; CDR2 reads ANQGSEA. The CDR3 is 13 amino acids. With 4 bases removed from V and 6 bases from J, the gap between germline ends came to 14 bases.

In its sample, this clone was seen a few times. The chain joins TRBV6-4 to TRBJ2-1; D is possibly TRBD1 or TRBD2 (5 bases each). Trimming left V 3 bases short and J 6 bases short, with 18 bases between. The CDR3 runs 16 residues. Germline V CDR1 and CDR2: MRHNA, SNTAGT. The CDR3 loop is CASSESGLAMINEQFF. The CDR3 DNA follows: TGTGCCAGCAGTGAGTCGGGGCTAGCCATGATCAATGAGCAGTTCTTC.

This clone has a single count. The rearrangement uses TRBV11-2 and TRBJ2-7; maybe TRBD1 (5 bases). The CDR3 is made up of 16 amino acids. Germline CDR1 is SGHAT and CDR2 is FQNNGV. Trimming pared 1 base from V and 6 bases from J, leaving 19 bases between. The CDR3 DNA is TGTGCCAGCAGCTTAGTAAGTTTGGGGCAGCGTTCCGAGCAGTACTTC. Amino acid sequence: CASSLVSLGQRSEQYF.

This CDR3 is CASRLADNEQFF. CDR3 sequence (DNA): TGTGCCAGCCGACTAGCGGACAATGAGCAGTTCTTC. V and J are TRBV6-4 and TRBJ2-1, with TRBD2 matching over 9 bases. The J segment lost 5 bases and the V segment lost 8 bases, leaving 1 base of the junction unmatched. This CDR3 is built from 12 residues. CDR1 and CDR2 (germline): MRHNA, SNTAGT.

This chain links TRBV7-9 with TRBJ2-3; D perhaps matches TRBD2 (6 bases). The germline gives CDR1 SEHNR, CDR2 FQNEAQ (reference sequence). This CDR3 is 11 amino acids long. V gave up 6 bases and J gave up 6 bases, with 7 bases separating them. The CDR3 bases are TGTGCCAGCAGGGGGAGGGATACGCAGTATTTT. Its translation: CASRGRDTQYF.

This chain joins TRBV9 and TRBJ2-3; possibly TRBD1 or TRBD2 for D (5 bases each). Germline V gives CDR1 SGDLS, CDR2 YYNGEE. V lost 0 bases and J 3 bases, leaving 11 bases between the germline ends. This CDR3 region has 15 residues. The CDR3 reads CASSVGGSTTDTQYF. The CDR3 DNA follows: TGTGCCAGCAGCGTAGGGGGGAGTACTACAGATACGCAGTATTTT.

Notes on this clone: Other DNA sequences in the sample encode the same CDR3. V and J are TRBV7-9 and TRBJ2-7, with TRBD1 identical over 10 bases. The CDR3 has 15 amino acids. V lost 5 bases and J lost 7; bases outside the gene matches: 11. Germline V gene lookup returns CDR1 SEHNR and CDR2 FQNEAQ (reference sequence). CDR3 nucleotide sequence: TGTGCCAGCAGCCCTCCGAGGACAGGGGGTAGAGAGCAGTACTTC. Protein: CASSPPRTGGREQYF.

The chain combines TRBV5-8 with TRBJ2-7, with no clear D. The germline V and J ends were trimmed by 2 bases and 3 bases, with 0 bases remaining between them. In germline, CDR1 is SGHTS, CDR2 YDEGEE. There are 10 residues in the CDR3. CDR3 protein: CASSFYEQYF. The CDR3 DNA reads TGTGCCAGCAGCTTCTACGAGCAGTACTTC.

The chain recombines TRBV13 with TRBJ2-4; no definite D call. From germline, CDR1 is PRHDT and CDR2 FYEKMQ (reference sequence). CDR3 size: 14 residues. Trimming removed 6 bases at V and 1 base at J, with 10 bases between. The chain's CDR3 is CASSSGRAKNIQYF. CDR3 DNA: TGTGCCAGCAGTTCAGGACGGGCCAAAAACATTCAGTACTTC.

The DNA for the CDR3 is TGTGCCAGCAGCTTGGTTGTCAAAAACATTCAGTACTTC. Translation gives CASSLVVKNIQYF. The J gene is TRBJ2-4, the V gene TRBV5-6; no firm D call. Germline loops: CDR1 SGHDT, CDR2 YYEEEE. The CDR3 length is 13 residues. The V end was cut by 0 bases, the J end by 3 bases, with 4 bases between.

V gene TRBV10-3 combines with J gene TRBJ1-1, with 7 bases matching TRBD1. Germline CDR1 ENHRY, CDR2 SYGVKD. This CDR3 is 15 amino acids long. The J segment lost 0 bases and the V segment lost 8 bases, leaving 9 bases of the junction unmatched. CDR3 coding DNA: TGTGCCATCGGGGGGGAACAGGGGTTGAACACTGAAGCTTTCTTT. Its protein product is CAIGGEQGLNTEAFF.

V gene TRBV4-3 combines with J gene TRBJ2-7, with D uncertain. This CDR3 is 15 amino acids long. CDR1 and CDR2 (germline): LGHNA, YSLEER. The germline V and J ends were trimmed by 0 bases and 1 base, with 10 bases remaining between them. For the CDR3, the DNA is TGCGCCAGCAGCCAAGAATGGCAGACGTCCTACGAGCAGTACTTC. Its translation: CASSQEWQTSYEQYF.

In its sample, this clone is medium-sized. This chain links TRBV4-3 with TRBJ2-2; D remains ambiguous. V was pared by 6 bases and J by 3 bases, with 11 bases between. Germline assignment: CDR1 LGHNA and CDR2 YSLEER. CDR3 length: 14 residues. CDR3 in amino acids: CASRPDTDTGELFF. As DNA, the CDR3 is TGCGCCAGCAGACCAGACACAGACACCGGGGAGCTGTTTTTT.

This chain links TRBV27 with TRBJ2-7, with 7 bases fitting TRBD1. With V trimmed by 2 bases and J by 3 bases, 13 bases remained unmatched. CDR3 length: 17 amino acids. Germline lookup yields CDR1 MNHEY and CDR2 SMNVEV (reference sequence). CDR3 loop: CASSLGQFRDRIYEQYF. CDR3 in DNA: TGTGCCAGCAGTTTAGGGCAGTTCCGGGACAGAATCTACGAGCAGTACTTC.

J is TRBJ2-1 and V is TRBV6-6, with D possibly matching TRBD2 (5 bases). The CDR3 is 16 amino acids. The germline gives CDR1 MNHNY, CDR2 SVGAGI (reference sequence). The germline V and J ends were trimmed by 4 bases and 0 bases, with 13 bases remaining between them. CDR3 sequence: CASSFPAAPSYNEQFF. The CDR3 nucleotides read TGTGCCAGCAGTTTTCCAGCGGCCCCCTCCTACAATGAGCAGTTCTTC.

As DNA, the CDR3 is TGTGCCAGCAGCCGGGTGGACAGGGAGTACAATGAGCAGTTCTTC. Residues: CASSRVDREYNEQFF. The chain recombines TRBV14 with TRBJ2-1, with 8 bases matching TRBD1. The germline CDR1 and CDR2 sequences are SGHDN and FVKESK. This CDR3 spans 15 amino acids. J gave up 4 bases and V 4 bases, and 6 bases lay outside the gene matches.

The gene calls are TRBV27 and TRBJ2-7; D may be TRBD2 (5 bases). CDR1 is MNHEY, CDR2 SMNVEV, per germline (reference sequence). CDR3 length: 12 amino acids. Trimming removed 4 bases from V and 6 bases from J, with 10 bases in between. As DNA, the CDR3 is TGTGCCAGCAGTTCCGACCGGGGCGAGCAGTACTTC. It is translated as CASSSDRGEQYF.

The CDR3 DNA is TGTGCCATCAGCCCGACTAGGCCTAGCACAGATACGCAGTATTTT. It codes for CAISPTRPSTDTQYF. This rearrangement joins TRBV10-3 to TRBJ2-3, with a tentative D call TRBD2 (6 bases). Germline CDR1 ENHRY, CDR2 SYGVKD. V was shortened by 6 bases and J by 0 bases, with 13 bases between the two germline ends. This CDR3 is 15 amino acids long.

The count of this clone is one. This CDR3 reads CASSVGGGMPDTQYF. CDR3 nucleotide sequence: TGTGCCAGCAGCGTAGGGGGAGGGATGCCAGATACGCAGTATTTT. The chain uses TRBV9 and TRBJ2-3; 7 bases line up with TRBD2. This CDR3 contains 15 residues. V gave up 0 bases and J gave up 4 bases; unmatched junction bases: 5. Per the germline V gene, CDR1 is SGDLS and CDR2 is YYNGEE.

In regard to this clone: An end of the junction differs from the germline gene, which may be a read error. The chain is built from TRBV6-5 and TRBJ1-4; possibly TRBD1 for D (5 bases). Germline CDR1 reads MNHEY; CDR2 reads SVGAGI. The CDR3 runs to 14 residues. CDR3: CASSYRGPLEKLLF. As DNA, the CDR3 is TGTGCCAGCAGTTATAGGGGACCCCTTGAAAAACTGCTTTTT.

The rearrangement uses TRBV7-9 and TRBJ2-7; the D gene could be TRBD1 or TRBD2 (5 bases each). This CDR3 spans 15 amino acids. Trimming pared 1 base from V and 6 bases from J, leaving 16 bases between. Germline CDR1 SEHNR, CDR2 FQNEAQ (reference sequence). CDR3 nucleotides: TGTGCCAGCAGCTTAGGGCAGGGAGCCCTGACCGAGCAGTACTTC. As protein: CASSLGQGALTEQYF.

This chain uses TRBV4-2 with TRBJ2-7, with a weak D call TRBD2 (5 bases). Trimming took off 4 bases at V and 5 bases at J, with 15 bases between the two ends. Looked up from germline, CDR1 is LGHNA and CDR2 is YNFKEQ. This CDR3 is built from 14 residues. This CDR3 is CASSPLSGFHEQYF. In nucleotides, the CDR3 is TGTGCCAGCAGCCCCCTGTCGGGGTTCCACGAGCAGTACTTC.